This TCR beta chain was recorded in a study of T and B cells in COVID-19 patients. TRB rearrangements were amplified by multiplex PCR with BIOMED2 TRB-A/B primers. TCRdb re-derived calls from the multiplex PCR reads in MiXCR, one entry per CDR3 protein. The table records thousands of distinct CDR3 sequences, more than 25% of them present only once. This clonotype was recorded a few times. Antigen unknown. Blood genomic DNA input for TRB amplification was roughly 250-500 ng. Regarding the study as a whole: Early severe-case samples and blood from mildly ill patients during symptoms were in short supply.

J was trimmed by 4 bases and V by 0 bases; bases with no gene match: 11. This CDR3 spans 18 amino acids. Germline CDR1 SGHTA, CDR2 FQGNSA. The rearrangement links TRBV7-2 to TRBJ1-4; 7 bases fit TRBD1. The TCR comes from a human donor with active COVID-19. Sequencing used blood. The DNA for the CDR3 is TGTGCCAGCAGCTTAGCGACCGTAGGGGGCGCCTTTAATGAAAAACTGTTTTTT. As protein: CASSLATVGGAFNEKLFF. The full variable domain, its missing parts supplied by reference TRBV7-2 and TRBJ1-4, is GAGVSQSPSNKVTEKGKDVELRCDPISGHTALYWYRQSLGQGLEFLIYFQGNSAPDKSGLPSDRFSAERTGGSVSTLTIQRTQQEDSAVYLCASSLATVGGAFNEKLFFGSGTQLSVL.